The 10 T cell receptor beta chains presented below share a single source sample, sequenced in a study of blood T cell repertoires in COVID-19. Clones were sequenced by immunoSEQ multiplex PCR, and TCRdb holds only the in-frame ones, with some missing. The sample records 55,000 to 70,000 clones, approximately 86% being singletons. Sequencing used peripheral blood. The origin of the receptors is an elderly woman with COVID-19, enrolled during active disease.

The chain joins TRBV19 to TRBJ1-2; 10 bases agree with TRBD1. CDR3 length equals 16 residues. Looked up from germline, CDR1 is LNHDA and CDR2 is SQIVND (reference sequence). V lost 2 bases and J lost 2; bases outside the gene matches: 5. The CDR3 nucleotides are TGTGCCAGTAGTATAACCCTGGGACAGGGGAACTATGGCTACACCTTC. Residues: CASSITLGQGNYGYTF.

Only one count was recorded for this clone. This chain links TRBV30 with TRBJ1-3; D unclear. Germline-derived CDR1 and CDR2 are GTSNPN and SVGIG (reference sequence). The V and J ends lost 4 bases and 5 bases respectively, with 9 bases between them. CDR3 length equals 12 residues. The CDR3 DNA reads as TGTGCCTGGACATCCAGTAGAAACACCATATATTTT. Residues: CAWTSSRNTIYF.

The V gene is TRBV27, the J gene TRBJ2-3, with D perhaps TRBD1 (6 bases). The CDR3 is 18 amino acids. Germline CDR1 reads MNHEY; CDR2 reads SMNVEV (reference sequence). Trimming removed 2 bases from V and 1 base from J, with 19 bases in between. For the CDR3, the DNA is TGTGCCAGCAGTTTAGATTGGACCCAGGGGAGAGGCACAGATACGCAGTATTTT. Encoded protein: CASSLDWTQGRGTDTQYF.

The rearrangement uses TRBV7-9 and TRBJ2-1, with TRBD1 matching over 7 bases. CDR1 and CDR2 (germline): SEHNR, FQNEAQ (reference sequence). J gave up 0 bases and V 2 bases, and 4 bases lay outside the gene matches. The CDR3 sequence is 16 residues long. Written as DNA, the CDR3 is TGTGCCAGCAGCTTATTAGCAGGGGGCTCCTACAATGAGCAGTTCTTC. It yields the protein CASSLLAGGSYNEQFF.

In this sample, this clone turned up once. This chain joins TRBV5-1 and TRBJ1-2; D gene unclear. The CDR3 loop spans 12 amino acids. Germline assignment: CDR1 SGHRS and CDR2 YFSETQ. Between the trimmed V and J ends, which lost 0 bases and 8 bases, there was a span of 8 bases. The CDR3, as DNA: TGCGCCAGCAGCTTGGGGGGAGAGGGCTACACCTTC. Translating it yields CASSLGGEGYTF.

This clone came up once. The V and J genes are TRBV6-5 and TRBJ1-1; D may be TRBD1 (6 bases). The CDR3 extends over 16 amino acids. The V end was cut by 4 bases, the J end by 0 bases, with 15 bases between. CDR1 and CDR2 (germline): MNHEY, SVGAGI. CDR3 sequence (DNA): TGTGCCAGCAGTTCCAGGGGAGGGCTCATGAACACTGAAGCTTTCTTT. Residues: CASSSRGGLMNTEAFF.

The chain is built from TRBV5-1 and TRBJ1-6; 7 nucleotides align to TRBD1. This CDR3 spans 15 amino acids. Trimming at V came to 4 bases and at J to 7 bases, leaving 8 bases not matched to a gene. Germline V CDR1 and CDR2: SGHRS, YFSETQ. CDR3 amino acids: CASSRMTGLNSPLHF. CDR3 sequence (DNA): TGCGCCAGCAGCCGGATGACAGGGCTAAATTCACCCCTCCACTTT.

This clone was counted a few times. CDR3 DNA sequence: TGTGCCAGCAGTCCCCCCTTGTTGGCGGGGGGCTACGAGCAGTACTTC. Protein product: CASSPPLLAGGYEQYF. The gene calls are TRBV6-6 and TRBJ2-7, with TRBD2 matching over 8 bases. Germline CDR1 is MNHNY and CDR2 is SVGAGI (reference sequence). The CDR3 is made up of 16 amino acids. V shed 5 bases and J 3 bases; nucleotides not matched to a gene: 12.

V and J are TRBV6-5 and TRBJ1-1, with 10 bases aligning to TRBD1. Trimming removed 6 bases from V and 8 bases from J; junction bases left unmatched: 9. The CDR3 runs 14 residues. Germline CDR1 reads MNHEY; CDR2 reads SVGAGI. The CDR3 coding sequence is TGTGCCAGCAGCTGGGGACAGGGGAGGGGAGAAGCTTTCTTT. Translating it yields CASSWGQGRGEAFF.

This clone was observed once. This sequence joins TRBV3-1 (or the pseudogene TRBV3-2) and TRBJ2-3; TRBD2 might be the D (6 bases). Germline CDR1 LGHDT, CDR2 YNNKEL (reference sequence). The CDR3 length is 14 residues. Trimming took 4 bases from V and 3 from J, leaving 11 bases between them. In DNA, the CDR3 is TGTGCCAGCAGCCGTAGACTAGGAACAGATACGCAGTATTTT. It encodes CASSRRLGTDTQYF.